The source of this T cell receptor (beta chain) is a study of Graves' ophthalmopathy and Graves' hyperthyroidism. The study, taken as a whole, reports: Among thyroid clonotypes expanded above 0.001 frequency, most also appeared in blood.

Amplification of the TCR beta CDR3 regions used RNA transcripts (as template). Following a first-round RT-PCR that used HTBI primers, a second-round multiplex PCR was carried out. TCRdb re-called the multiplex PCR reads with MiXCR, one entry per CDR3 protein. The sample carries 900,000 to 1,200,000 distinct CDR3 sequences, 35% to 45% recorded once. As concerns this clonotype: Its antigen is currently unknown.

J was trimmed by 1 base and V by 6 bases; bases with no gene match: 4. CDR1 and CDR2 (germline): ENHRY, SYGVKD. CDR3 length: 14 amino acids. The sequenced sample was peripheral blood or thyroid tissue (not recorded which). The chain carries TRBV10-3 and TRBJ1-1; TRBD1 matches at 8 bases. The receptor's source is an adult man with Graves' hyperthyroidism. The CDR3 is CAIRGTGWNTEAFF. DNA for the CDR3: TGTGCCATCAGAGGGACAGGTTGGAACACTGAAGCTTTCTTT.